What follows are 10 T cell receptor beta chains derived from one specimen sequenced in a study of spatial heterogeneity in lung cancer. Study-wide results and limits: Tumor mutation count correlated with how many alpha and beta TCRs expanded intratumorally.

No antigens are known for them. The time point here: sample taken at primary tumor resection. TCRdb processed the 5' RACE reads anew with MiXCR; each CDR3 protein has one entry. The sample yields some 10,000 distinct CDR3 sequences, 13% to 15% seen once. Specimen: lung tumor tissue, collected at surgery. The receptors stem from a male donor with early-stage non-small cell lung cancer.

This clonotype was seen repeatedly, ten times or more. In DNA, the CDR3 is TGTGCCATCAGTGAGTGGGGACAGGGTTACGAGCAGTACTTC. It codes for CAISEWGQGYEQYF. The rearrangement joins TRBV10-3 to TRBJ2-7; TRBD1 matches 9 bases. The CDR3 is 14 residues long. The ends lost 1 base at V and 4 bases at J; junction bases unmatched: 2. CDR1 is ENHRY and CDR2 is SYGVKD in the germline V gene.

This clonotype was picked up a small number of times. V usage is TRBV6-6 and J usage is TRBJ2-7; TRBD2 matches at 16 bases. CDR1 is MNHNY and CDR2 is SVGAGI in the germline V gene (reference sequence). After removal of 4 bases from V and 6 bases from J, the junction contained 9 bases not matched to a gene. The CDR3 contains 17 residues. DNA for the CDR3: TGTGCCAGCAGTTCCCCGGGACTAGCGGGAGGGCCACCCGAGCAGTACTTC. It yields the protein CASSSPGLAGGPPEQYF.

This clonotype was counted ten times or more. This chain joins TRBV4-3 and TRBJ2-7, with D maybe TRBD1 (6 bases). Trimming pared 4 bases from V and 3 bases from J, leaving 13 bases between. The CDR3 consists of 14 residues. Germline V gene lookup returns CDR1 LGHNA and CDR2 YSLEER. The CDR3 protein is CASSLTAQGYEQYF. The CDR3 DNA follows: TGCGCCAGCAGCCTTACTGCACAGGGCTACGAGCAGTACTTC.

This clonotype was counted a few times. The chain couples TRBV2 to TRBJ2-1, with D perhaps TRBD1 or TRBD2 (5 bases each). The germline CDR1 and CDR2 sequences are SNHLY and FYNNEI. The CDR3 covers 15 residues. V lost 5 bases to trimming and J lost 7 bases, with 18 bases between them. CDR3 DNA sequence: TGTGCCAGCAGTCAACCTGTACGGGGCATTAATGAGCAGTTCTTC. It is translated as CASSQPVRGINEQFF.

This clonotype is deemed medium-sized. The chain joins TRBV10-2 to TRBJ2-7; D is possibly TRBD2 (6 bases). The CDR3 runs to 17 residues. The germline V and J ends were trimmed by 4 bases and 3 bases, with 22 bases remaining between them. CDR1 is WSHSY, CDR2 SAAADI, per germline. In DNA form, the CDR3 reads TGCGCCAGCAGTGGGAGGGAGCCCCTAAAATTCTTCTACGAGCAGTACTTC. Protein sequence: CASSGREPLKFFYEQYF.

This clonotype is medium-sized within its sample. The chain carries TRBV4-1 and TRBJ1-5, with D perhaps matching TRBD1 (5 bases). Germline lookup yields CDR1 MGHRA and CDR2 YSYEKL. The V end lost 4 bases, the J end lost 1 base, and 11 bases lay between the germline ends. The CDR3 has 15 residues. The CDR3, as DNA: TGCGCCAGCAGCCCTAGGACATCAAGCAATCAGCCCCAGCATTTT. Amino acids: CASSPRTSSNQPQHF.

This clonotype has ten or more counts. The rearrangement uses TRBV3-1 and TRBJ2-3; TRBD2 aligns across 13 bases. The V segment lost 4 bases and the J segment 5 bases; nucleotides outside the gene matches: 12. CDR3 length equals 18 residues. Germline V lookup: CDR1 LGHDT, CDR2 YNNKEL (reference sequence). Written as DNA, the CDR3 is TGTGCCAGCAGCCCATTCCCGCAGACTAGCGGGGGGCAAGATACGCAGTATTTT. Translated, it gives CASSPFPQTSGGQDTQYF.

By share, this clonotype counts as medium-sized. The chain carries TRBV4-2 and TRBJ2-7; D uncertain. The length of the CDR3 is 15 residues. Germline lookup yields CDR1 LGHNA and CDR2 YNFKEQ. V dropped 0 bases and J dropped 4 bases, with 13 bases sitting between them. DNA for the CDR3: TGTGCCAGCAGCCAAGATGGAGTGGAGCCGTACGAGCAGTACTTC. This codes for CASSQDGVEPYEQYF.

This clonotype appeared many times. The chain is built from TRBV4-3 and TRBJ1-2; D uncertain. Per germline, CDR1 LGHNA and CDR2 YSLEER. The CDR3 spans 18 residues. V was cut by 0 bases and J by 4 bases, with 21 bases left in between. The CDR3 reads CASSQEVSSSSEGYGYTF. The CDR3 nucleotides are TGCGCCAGCAGCCAAGAGGTGTCGTCCTCCTCTGAGGGCTATGGCTACACCTTC.

This clonotype has ten or more counts. V and J are TRBV5-4 and TRBJ1-1; D not resolved. V lost 5 bases and J 3 bases, leaving 14 bases between the germline ends. The germline V gene encodes CDR1 SGHNT and CDR2 YYREEE (reference sequence). CDR3 length: 14 amino acids. The CDR3 loop is CASRVHPRDTEAFF. In DNA, the CDR3 is TGTGCCAGCAGGGTCCATCCTAGGGACACTGAAGCTTTCTTT.